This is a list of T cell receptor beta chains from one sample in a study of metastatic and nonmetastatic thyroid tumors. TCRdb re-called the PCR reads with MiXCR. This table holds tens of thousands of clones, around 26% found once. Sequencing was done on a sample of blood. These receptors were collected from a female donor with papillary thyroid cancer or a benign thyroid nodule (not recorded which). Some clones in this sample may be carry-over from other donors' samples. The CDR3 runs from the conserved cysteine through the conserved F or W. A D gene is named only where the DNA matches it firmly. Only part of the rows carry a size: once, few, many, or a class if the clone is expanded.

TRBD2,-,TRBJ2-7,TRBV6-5,CASSYGPSGNYEQYF,TGTGCCAGCAGTTACGGTCCTAGCGGGAACTACGAGCAGTACTTC
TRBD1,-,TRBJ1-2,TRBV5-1,CASSREGQGSGHYGYTF,TGCGCCAGCAGCAGGGAAGGACAGGGGAGTGGACACTATGGCTACACCTTC
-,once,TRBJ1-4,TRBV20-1,CSARDGMLGQATNEKLFF,TGCAGTGCCAGAGATGGAATGCTGGGCCAGGCGACTAATGAAAAACTGTTTTTT
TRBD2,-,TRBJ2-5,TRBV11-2,CASSATSGGQETQYF,TGTGCCAGCAGCGCGACTAGCGGGGGACAAGAGACCCAGTACTTC
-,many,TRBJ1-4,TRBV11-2,CASRQGSTNEKLFF,TGTGCCAGCAGGCAGGGTTCCACTAATGAAAAACTGTTTTTT
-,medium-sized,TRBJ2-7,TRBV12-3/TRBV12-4,CASSRDRGTYEQYF,TGTGCCAGCAGCCGCGACCGGGGGACCTACGAGCAGTACTTC
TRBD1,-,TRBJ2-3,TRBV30,CAWDGTGYTDTQYF,TGTGCCTGGGACGGGACAGGGTACACAGATACGCAGTATTTT
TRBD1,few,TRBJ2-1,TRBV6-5,CASSYSDRGSYNEQFF,TGTGCCAGCAGTTACTCGGACAGGGGCTCCTACAATGAGCAGTTCTTC
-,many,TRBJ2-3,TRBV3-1,CASSLSTDTQYF,TGTGCCAGCAGCTTAAGCACAGATACGCAGTATTTT
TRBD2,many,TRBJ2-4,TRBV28,CASSLGSGGSKNIQYF,TGTGCCAGCAGTTTGGGCAGCGGGGGAAGCAAAAACATTCAGTACTTC
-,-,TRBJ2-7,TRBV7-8,CASSLVLDSYEQYF,TGTGCCAGCAGCTTAGTCCTAGATTCCTACGAGCAGTACTTC
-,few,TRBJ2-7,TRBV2,CASSEWGTASYEQYF,TGTGCCAGCAGTGAGTGGGGGACGGCATCCTACGAGCAGTACTTC
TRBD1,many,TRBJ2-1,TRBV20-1,CSARRTGGGEQFF,TGCAGTGCTAGAAGAACAGGGGGCGGTGAGCAGTTCTTC
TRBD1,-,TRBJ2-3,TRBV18,CASSPTPGQGETDTQYF,TGTGCCAGCTCCCCCACCCCCGGACAGGGGGAGACAGATACGCAGTATTTT
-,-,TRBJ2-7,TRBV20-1,CSARLESSYEQYF,TGCAGTGCTAGACTAGAAAGTAGCTACGAGCAGTACTTC
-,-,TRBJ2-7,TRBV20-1,CSALREYEQYF,TGCAGTGCTCTTAGGGAGTATGAGCAGTACTTC
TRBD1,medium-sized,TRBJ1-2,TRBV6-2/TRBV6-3,CASRQGAQSDGYTF,TGTGCCAGCAGACAGGGGGCTCAATCGGATGGCTACACCTTC
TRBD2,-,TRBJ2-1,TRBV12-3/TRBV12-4,CASSRLAVLSTEQFF,TGTGCCAGCAGTAGACTAGCGGTCCTTTCCACTGAGCAGTTCTTC
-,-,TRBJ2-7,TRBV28,CASSPRVSAEFYEQYF,TGTGCCAGCAGTCCCCGCGTTAGCGCCGAGTTCTACGAGCAGTACTTC
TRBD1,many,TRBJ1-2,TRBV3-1,CASSQDVSRGDDGYTF,TGTGCCAGCAGCCAAGACGTTTCCAGGGGGGATGATGGCTACACCTTC
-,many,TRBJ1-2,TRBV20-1,CSAPIWGFDYGYTF,TGCAGTGCTCCAATATGGGGGTTCGACTATGGTTACACCTTC
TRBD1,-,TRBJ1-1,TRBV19,CASSIIMTGLATEAFF,TGTGCCAGTAGTATCATCATGACAGGGTTGGCCACTGAAGCTTTCTTT
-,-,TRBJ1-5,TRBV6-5,CASSSRLNQPQHF,TGTGCCAGCAGTTCCCGACTAAATCAGCCCCAGCATTTT
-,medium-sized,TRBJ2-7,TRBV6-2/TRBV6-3,CASTRDGTSYEQYF,TGTGCCAGCACCCGGGACGGTACGTCCTACGAGCAGTACTTC
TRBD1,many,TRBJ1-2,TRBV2,CASRGTGSYGYTF,TGTGCCAGCAGGGGGACAGGGAGCTATGGCTACACCTTC
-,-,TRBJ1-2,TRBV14,CASSPLGGGVCYTF,TGTGCCAGCAGCCCTCTCGGGGGAGGGGTTTGCTACACCTTC
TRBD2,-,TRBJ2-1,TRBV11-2,CASSTGLAGAYNEQFF,TGTGCCAGCAGCACTGGACTAGCGGGAGCCTACAATGAGCAGTTCTTC
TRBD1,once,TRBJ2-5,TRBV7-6,CASSMGQGAGETQYF,TGTGCCAGCAGCATGGGACAGGGGGCCGGGGAGACCCAGTACTTC
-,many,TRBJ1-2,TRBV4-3,CASSQDRWGGYGYTF,TGCGCCAGCAGCCAAGATCGGTGGGGGGGCTATGGCTACACCTTC
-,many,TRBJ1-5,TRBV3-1,CASTKRHSNQPQHF,TGTGCCAGCACCAAAAGACACTCCAATCAGCCCCAGCATTTT
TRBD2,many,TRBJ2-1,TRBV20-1,CSARAPLAGSYNEQFF,TGCAGTGCTAGAGCTCCACTAGCGGGATCTTACAATGAGCAGTTCTTC
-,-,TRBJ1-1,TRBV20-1,CSAPGRIEAFF,TGCAGTGCTCCAGGACGGATTGAAGCTTTCTTT
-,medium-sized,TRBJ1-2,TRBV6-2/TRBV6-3,CASAAETRYGYTF,TGTGCCAGCGCGGCAGAAACTCGATATGGCTACACCTTC